Listed below are T cell receptor beta chains from one sample, sequenced in a study of cytomegalovirus exposure and HLA in healthy donors. The repertoire was sequenced with immunoSEQ multiplex PCR; TCRdb's copy has only in-frame clones and lacks some. Counted here are more than 100,000 clones, around 66% occurring once; the ten biggest clones make up around 3.5%. The source material was PBMCs. The receptor set was obtained from a woman aged 45-60 years in good health and CMV-seronegative. The CDR3 runs from the conserved cysteine through the conserved F or W. Only some rows state a clone size, as once, few, many or a class for expanded clones.

CDR3aa: CASSKSGRALSGGGEQYF; v_gene: TRBV21-1; abundance: -; len: 18
CDR3aa: CASSRDNDNYGYTF; v_gene: TRBV5-1; abundance: -; len: 14
CDR3aa: CASSPEVADTQYF; v_gene: TRBV18; abundance: -; len: 13
CDR3aa: CASSPRINIRSYNEQFF; v_gene: TRBV5-1; abundance: -; len: 17
CDR3aa: CASSLEAGQGDYGYTF; v_gene: TRBV5-4; abundance: -; len: 16
CDR3aa: CAIQLAAYWYEQYF; v_gene: TRBV7-6; abundance: -; len: 14
CDR3aa: CASSLSGRVNTEAFF; v_gene: TRBV5-4; abundance: -; len: 15
CDR3aa: CASSYSNRVSGNTIYF; v_gene: TRBV6-6; abundance: few; len: 16
CDR3aa: CASREIRANTGELFF; v_gene: TRBV19; abundance: few; len: 15
CDR3aa: CASSLAGGQSGYTF; v_gene: TRBV5-1; abundance: -; len: 14
CDR3aa: CASSLEGQGYNEQFF; v_gene: TRBV7-2; abundance: -; len: 15
CDR3aa: CASSLRGQFNTEAFF; v_gene: TRBV5-1; abundance: -; len: 15
CDR3aa: CASSLTGGAGQPQHF; v_gene: TRBV27; abundance: -; len: 15
CDR3aa: CASSTGTSDNEQFF; v_gene: TRBV7-7; abundance: -; len: 14
CDR3aa: CASSPLVEEKLFF; v_gene: TRBV11-2; abundance: few; len: 13
CDR3aa: CASSGDSGTPFYEQYF; v_gene: TRBV28; abundance: few; len: 16
CDR3aa: CASSQVSGANVLTF; v_gene: TRBV9; abundance: -; len: 14
CDR3aa: CASSLDTEETQYF; v_gene: TRBV5-1; abundance: -; len: 13
CDR3aa: CASSLNLAGGGETQYF; v_gene: TRBV5-1; abundance: once; len: 16
CDR3aa: CASSQEGQGRRYGYTF; v_gene: TRBV14; abundance: -; len: 16
CDR3aa: CASSLGTSGKETQYF; v_gene: TRBV6-5; abundance: few; len: 15
CDR3aa: CASSVDEGSGSRDTQYF; v_gene: TRBV9; abundance: -; len: 17
CDR3aa: CASSPGQANTEAFF; v_gene: TRBV18; abundance: -; len: 14
CDR3aa: CASSQELAGADTQYF; v_gene: TRBV4-1; abundance: once; len: 15